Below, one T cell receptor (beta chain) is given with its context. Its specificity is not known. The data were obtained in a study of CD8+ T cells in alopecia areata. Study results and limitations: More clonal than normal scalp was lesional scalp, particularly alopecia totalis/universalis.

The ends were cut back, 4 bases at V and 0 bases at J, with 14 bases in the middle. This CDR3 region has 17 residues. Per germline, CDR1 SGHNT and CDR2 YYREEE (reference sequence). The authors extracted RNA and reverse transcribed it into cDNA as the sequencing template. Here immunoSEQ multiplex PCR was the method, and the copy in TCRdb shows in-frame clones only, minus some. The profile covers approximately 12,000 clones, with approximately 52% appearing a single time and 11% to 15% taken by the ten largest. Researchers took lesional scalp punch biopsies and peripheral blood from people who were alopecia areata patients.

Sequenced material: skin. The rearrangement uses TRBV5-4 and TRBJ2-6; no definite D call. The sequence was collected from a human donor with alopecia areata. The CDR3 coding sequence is TGTGCCAGCAGCGCCCCCGAATCCAGCTCTGGGGCCAACGTCCTGACTTTC. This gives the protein CASSAPESSSGANVLTF.